This TCR beta chain was recovered during a study of blood T cell repertoires in COVID-19. Original handling: It was from reference gene primer amplification that nucleated cell counts were estimated. Assay used: immunoSEQ multiplex PCR; TCRdb lists only in-frame clones, some missing. V and J calls and clone size are given by that table; D and trimming were obtained from the DNA. The sample has roughly 190,000 clones, about 90% seen once. After removal of 3 bases from V and 0 bases from J, the junction contained 7 bases not matched to a gene. CDR1 is LNHNV, CDR2 YYDKDF, per germline (reference sequence). This CDR3 region has 17 residues.

The V gene is TRBV15, the J gene TRBJ1-3, with 8 positions matching TRBD1. The TCR originated in a man in his fifties or sixties with active or convalescent COVID-19. Sequenced sample: peripheral blood. CDR3 DNA: TGTGCCACCAGCAGGACCAAACAGGGGGGCTCTGGAAACACCATATATTTT. Residues: CATSRTKQGGSGNTIYF.